Sequencing of this T cell receptor (beta chain) was carried out in a study of Tregs in tolerant kidney transplant recipients. The protocol was immunoSEQ multiplex PCR, while the TCRdb copy is restricted to in-frame clones and leaves out a portion. The repertoire holds around 230,000 clones, with more than 65% as singletons. General study points: This study did not directly address biological reproducibility. Validation in larger populations is needed because few patients were studied. Tregs expanded with activated donor B cells seemed most donor-specific.

Comments on this clone: Antigen specificity is unknown.

Losses at the gene ends were 0 bases for V and 5 bases for J; bases not matched to a gene: 9. Germline CDR1 and CDR2: SQVTM and ANQGSEA. The CDR3 is made up of 15 amino acids. Unstimulated Tregs (CD4+CD25+CD127-) and CD4+CD25- non-Tregs were sorted from PBMCs. The source material was CD4+ T cells from blood. V and J are TRBV29-1 and TRBJ2-5; 7 bases match TRBD1. The TCR comes from a human donor in good health. CDR3 sequence (DNA): TGCAGCGTTGAAGATTGGGGGACAGAGAGGGAGACCCAGTACTTC. As protein: CSVEDWGTERETQYF. Complete variable domain (other parts from reference TRBV29-1 and TRBJ2-5): SAVISQKPSRDICQRGTSLTIQCQVDSQVTMMFWYRQQPGQSLTLIATANQGSEATYESGFVIDKFPISRPNLTFSTLTVSNMSPEDSSIYLCSVEDWGTERETQYFGPGTRLLVL.